These 24 T cell receptor beta chains originate from one sample sequenced in a study of cytomegalovirus exposure and HLA in healthy donors. Vbeta (60) and Jbeta (13) primers were used in the PCR. The table came from immunoSEQ multiplex PCR; TCRdb's copy has only in-frame clones and leaves some out. This sample yields some 44,000 clones, of which about nine tenths are seen a single time; around 8% belongs to the top ten. Sequencing used PBMCs. Receptors originate from a woman in her forties in good health and CMV-seropositive.

This chain uses TRBV28 with TRBJ2-7, with TRBD2 matching over 9 bases. V shed 2 bases and J 2 bases; nucleotides not matched to a gene: 1. The CDR3 has 14 residues. The V gene's germline CDR1 is MDHEN and CDR2 SYDVKM. The CDR3 sequence: CASSLAGGTYEQYF. The CDR3 DNA reads as TGTGCCAGCAGTTTAGCGGGAGGGACCTACGAGCAGTACTTC.

This clone was counted a single time. The V and J genes are TRBV4-2 and TRBJ2-1, with D unresolved. CDR1 LGHNA and CDR2 YNFKEQ come from the germline V gene. The CDR3 spans 12 residues. The germline V and J ends were trimmed by 3 bases and 8 bases, with 8 bases remaining between them. The CDR3 coding sequence is TGTGCCAGCAGCCAGTCCCGGGATGAGCAGTTCTTC. It translates to CASSQSRDEQFF.

The chain recombines TRBV28 with TRBJ1-4, with D tentatively TRBD1 (5 bases). The CDR3 contains 16 residues. The V and J ends lost 5 bases and 0 bases respectively, with 13 bases between them. The germline V gene encodes CDR1 MDHEN and CDR2 SYDVKM. CDR3 sequence reads: CASSRGTLATNEKLFF. DNA of the CDR3: TGTGCCAGCAGTCGGGGGACTCTTGCAACTAATGAAAAACTGTTTTTT.

The chain employs TRBV19 and TRBJ1-2; 7 bases map to TRBD1. This CDR3 comprises 12 residues. In germline, CDR1 is LNHDA, CDR2 SQIVND (reference sequence). The trim removed 10 bases at V and 4 bases at J, leaving 6 bases unmatched. In nucleotides, the CDR3 is TGTGCCATCACGGACAGGATCTATGGCTACACCTTC. Its translation: CAITDRIYGYTF. Looking up the rest from reference TRBV19 and TRBJ1-2 gives the full variable domain: DGGITQSPKYLFRKEGQNVTLSCEQNLNHDAMYWYRQDPGQGLRLIYYSQIVNDFQKGDIAEGYSVSREKKESFPLTVTSAQKNPTAFYLCAITDRIYGYTFGSGTRLTVV.

There are a few counts of this clone. The chain couples TRBV30 to TRBJ2-1, with 8 bases lining up with TRBD2. The CDR3 contains 12 residues. J was trimmed by 9 bases and V by 3 bases; bases with no gene match: 4. CDR1 GTSNPN and CDR2 SVGIG come from the germline V gene (reference sequence). The CDR3 nucleotides are TGTGCCTGGAGCGGGGGGGGGTTTGAGCAGTTCTTC. Translated, it gives CAWSGGGFEQFF.

V and J are TRBV28 and TRBJ2-7; 10 bases fit TRBD2. Losses at the gene ends were 7 bases for V and 1 base for J; bases not matched to a gene: 4. This CDR3 region has 14 residues. Germline V gives CDR1 MDHEN, CDR2 SYDVKM. CDR3 DNA sequence: TGTGCCAGCAAGCGGGAGGGCCTTTCCTACGAGCAGTACTTC. It encodes CASKREGLSYEQYF.

The chain couples TRBV5-1 to TRBJ2-3, with D perhaps TRBD1 (6 bases). Trimming pared 4 bases from V and 2 bases from J, leaving 14 bases between. The CDR3 has 15 residues. Germline-derived CDR1 and CDR2 are SGHRS and YFSETQ. CDR3 sequence reads: CASSRTGKSTDTQYF. CDR3 nucleotide sequence: TGCGCCAGCAGCCGAACAGGGAAATCCACAGATACGCAGTATTTT.

This chain uses TRBV11-3 with TRBJ2-4; D perhaps matches TRBD1 (6 bases). The CDR3 covers 15 residues. Germline V lookup: CDR1 SGHNT, CDR2 YENEEA. Trimming removed 6 bases from V and 0 bases from J, with 12 bases in between. CDR3 nucleotides: TGTGCCAGCAGTTCGGACAGAGAAGCCAAAAACATTCAGTACTTC. This translates into CASSSDREAKNIQYF.

V is TRBV6-5 and J is TRBJ1-2; 10 bases match TRBD1. Per the germline V gene, CDR1 is MNHEY and CDR2 is SVGAGI. The CDR3 is 15 amino acids. J gave up 6 bases and V 5 bases, and 9 bases lay outside the gene matches. CDR3 region: CASSADRGQVHGYTF. The CDR3 region has the DNA TGTGCCAGCAGTGCAGACAGGGGGCAAGTTCATGGCTACACCTTC.

This clone appeared once. The chain joins TRBV15 to TRBJ2-5; 8 bases line up with TRBD2. Germline assignment: CDR1 LNHNV and CDR2 YYDKDF (reference sequence). The V segment lost 1 base and the J segment 5 bases; nucleotides outside the gene matches: 12. The CDR3 totals 17 residues. The CDR3 DNA follows: TGTGCCACCAGCAGAGCCGGGGGCGGGGGGCCACGTGAGACCCAGTACTTC. This codes for CATSRAGGGGPRETQYF. Using reference TRBV15 and TRBJ2-5 for the parts outside the CDR3, the full variable domain is DAMVIQNPRYQVTQFGKPVTLSCSQTLNHNVMYWYQQKSSQAPKLLFHYYDKDFNNEADTPDNFQSRRPNTSFCFLDIRSPGLGDTAMYLCATSRAGGGGPRETQYFGPGTRLLVL.

The chain combines TRBV6-5 with TRBJ1-4; 7 nucleotides align to TRBD1. The germline gives CDR1 MNHEY, CDR2 SVGAGI. The junction had 7 bases not matched to a gene; V was cut back by 8 bases and J by 7 bases. This CDR3 contains 13 residues. CDR3 bases: TGTGCCAGCGGCAGACAGGGAGGTGAAAAACTGTTTTTT. Its protein product is CASGRQGGEKLFF.

This clone is a singleton in its sample. The chain links TRBV11-2 to TRBJ2-1; tentative D call: TRBD1 (5 bases). CDR1 is SGHAT, CDR2 FQNNGV, per germline. Trimming stripped 6 bases from V and 2 bases from J, with 14 bases between. This CDR3 is 15 amino acids long. CDR3 sequence: CASRDRGFTYNEQFF. The CDR3 DNA is TGTGCCAGCAGGGATAGGGGATTTACCTACAATGAGCAGTTCTTC.

In this sample, this clone turned up a few times. The chain carries TRBV2 and TRBJ1-6, with D tentatively TRBD1 (6 bases). V lost 0 bases and J 9 bases, leaving 12 bases between the germline ends. This CDR3 is built from 15 residues. CDR1 is SNHLY and CDR2 is FYNNEI in the germline V gene. CDR3 in DNA: TGTGCCAGCAGTGAAGCCGGCGCAGGGGCTTCACCCCTCCACTTT. Translating it yields CASSEAGAGASPLHF.

This clone occurred a few times. The chain is built from TRBV2 and TRBJ1-4; TRBD1 matches 7 bases. Germline-derived CDR1 and CDR2 are SNHLY and FYNNEI. V was pared by 2 bases and J by 7 bases, with 7 bases of the junction left unmatched. The CDR3 covers 15 residues. This CDR3 reads CASSEITGASEKLFF. The DNA for the CDR3 is TGTGCCAGCAGTGAAATTACAGGGGCTTCTGAAAAACTGTTTTTT.

This sequence joins TRBV5-1 and TRBJ1-1, with D possibly TRBD1 on 6 matching bases. In germline, CDR1 is SGHRS, CDR2 YFSETQ. The V and J ends lost 3 bases and 0 bases respectively, with 18 bases between them. The CDR3 loop spans 17 amino acids. CDR3 region: CASSYGGLVGVNTEAFF. CDR3 nucleotide sequence: TGCGCCAGCAGCTACGGGGGGCTCGTAGGCGTGAACACTGAAGCTTTCTTT. Full variable domain (rest looked up from reference TRBV5-1 and TRBJ1-1): KAGVTQTPRYLIKTRGQQVTLSCSPISGHRSVSWYQQTPGQGLQFLFEYFSETQRNKGNFPGRFSGRQFSNSRSEMNVSTLELGDSALYLCASSYGGLVGVNTEAFFGQGTRLTVV.

V usage is TRBV10-1 and J usage is TRBJ2-7, with 10 bases fitting TRBD1. J gave up 7 bases and V 3 bases, and 6 bases lay outside the gene matches. CDR3 length equals 14 residues. CDR1 and CDR2 (germline): WNHNN, SYGVQD (reference sequence). The chain's CDR3 is CASSEGTGVVEQYF. The CDR3 DNA reads TGCGCCAGCAGTGAAGGGACAGGGGTAGTTGAGCAGTACTTC.

This clone came up once. The rearrangement joins TRBV18 to TRBJ1-2; TRBD1 is a possible D gene (5 bases). Trimming took 0 bases from V and 1 from J, leaving 6 bases between them. This CDR3 is built from 14 residues. CDR1 is KGHSH, CDR2 LQKENI, per germline. The CDR3 DNA reads TGTGCCAGCTCACCACCGACAGTTAACTATGGCTACACCTTC. Its protein product is CASSPPTVNYGYTF.

The rearrangement joins TRBV5-4 to TRBJ2-5; D gene uncertain. In germline, CDR1 is SGHNT, CDR2 YYREEE (reference sequence). The CDR3 is 12 amino acids. The ends were cut back, 4 bases at V and 0 bases at J, with 4 bases in the middle. The DNA for the CDR3 is TGTGCCAGCAGCCAAAACCAAGAGACCCAGTACTTC. This gives the protein CASSQNQETQYF. The entire variable domain, with the rest obtained from reference TRBV5-4 and TRBJ2-5, is as follows: ETGVTQSPTHLIKTRGQQVTLRCSSQSGHNTVSWYQQALGQGPQFIFQYYREEENGRGNFPPRFSGLQFPNYSSELNVNALELDDSALYLCASSQNQETQYFGPGTRLLVL.

This clone was picked up a small number of times. CDR3 residues: CASSLAGTVYEQYF. The CDR3 DNA reads TGTGCCAGCAGCTTAGCCGGGACAGTATACGAGCAGTACTTC. The V gene is TRBV7-2, the J gene TRBJ2-7; 7 bases fit TRBD1. Trimming cost V 0 bases and J 4 bases; bases outside gene matches: 3. Germline V gene sequence: CDR1 SGHTA, CDR2 FQGNSA. The CDR3 is made up of 14 amino acids.

This clone has just a few counts. This chain connects TRBV14 to TRBJ1-1; D unclear. The CDR3 contains 14 residues. V lost 1 base, J lost 7 bases, and 13 bases lay in between. Germline V gene lookup returns CDR1 SGHDN and CDR2 FVKESK. The CDR3 DNA is TGTGCCAGCAGCCAAGCTCCCGTCGGAGGTGAAGCTTTCTTT. Protein product: CASSQAPVGGEAFF.

The genes are TRBV28 and TRBJ2-7; D not resolved. The germline V gene has CDR1 MDHEN and CDR2 SYDVKM. Trimming shortened V by 5 bases and J by 3 bases, and 8 bases separated the two germline ends. This CDR3 comprises 12 residues. The CDR3 DNA sequence: TGTGCCAGCAGTGTACCAGGCTACGAGCAGTACTTC. Translated: CASSVPGYEQYF.

The J gene is TRBJ1-5, the V gene TRBV7-3; 7 bases fit TRBD1. Germline loops: CDR1 SGHTA, CDR2 FQGTGA. The CDR3 extends over 13 amino acids. V lost 5 bases, J lost 7 bases, and 5 bases stayed unmatched. CDR3 sequence: CASSIDRDQPQHF. CDR3 DNA: TGTGCCAGCAGCATCGACAGGGACCAGCCCCAGCATTTT.

The chain is built from TRBV11-3 and TRBJ2-1, with 7 bases fitting TRBD1. This CDR3 comprises 13 residues. The germline gives CDR1 SGHNT, CDR2 YENEEA. V lost 5 bases to trimming and J lost 8 bases; unmatched junction nucleotides: 6. The CDR3 region is CASSLRQGYEQFF. The CDR3 coding sequence is TGTGCCAGCAGCCTGAGACAGGGCTATGAGCAGTTCTTC.

This rearrangement joins TRBV19 to TRBJ1-4; 11 nucleotides align to TRBD1. The CDR3 covers 17 residues. CDR1 is LNHDA, CDR2 SQIVND, per germline (reference sequence). V was pared by 6 bases and J by 5 bases, with 11 bases of the junction left unmatched. The CDR3 DNA reads TGTGCCAGTAGAAGGACAGGGGGCACGGTGTGGAATGAAAAACTGTTTTTT. This encodes CASRRTGGTVWNEKLFF. Full variable domain (rest looked up from reference TRBV19 and TRBJ1-4): DGGITQSPKYLFRKEGQNVTLSCEQNLNHDAMYWYRQDPGQGLRLIYYSQIVNDFQKGDIAEGYSVSREKKESFPLTVTSAQKNPTAFYLCASRRTGGTVWNEKLFFGSGTQLSVL.